These T cell receptor beta chains were read from a single sample in a study of T cells after posttransplantation cyclophosphamide. Generated by immunoSEQ multiplex PCR, the TCRdb table keeps only in-frame clones and is missing some. This sample carries 40,000 or so clones, none of them present only once. Sequenced input: PBMCs. These TCRs come from a man aged 30-40 years in good health and a related stem cell transplant donor. Each CDR3 is given with its conserved first and last residue. The D gene is left open where the match is weak. Not all rows give a size; the values are once, few, many and, for expanded clones, a class.

clone_size j_call d_call v_call cdr3_aa cdr3_nt
. TRBJ1-1 . TRBV6-5 CASSSIDRNTEAFF TGTGCCAGCAGTTCTATTGACAGGAACACTGAAGCTTTCTTT
many TRBJ2-7 . TRBV27 CASSVSGPSYEQYF TGTGCCAGCAGTGTCTCAGGCCCCAGCTACGAGCAGTACTTC
. TRBJ2-2 . TRBV4-2 CASSHRQGANTGELFF TGTGCCAGCAGCCACCGTCAGGGAGCGAACACCGGGGAGCTGTTTTTT
many TRBJ2-7 . TRBV7-9 CASSLGSDRHEQYF TGTGCCAGCAGCTTAGGGTCCGACCGACATGAGCAGTACTTC
many TRBJ2-5 . TRBV5-1 CASSLGPGEGQETQYF TGCGCCAGCAGCTTGGGCCCCGGGGAAGGCCAAGAGACCCAGTACTTC
many TRBJ2-7 . TRBV6-5 CASRSSRGYEQYF TGTGCCAGCAGATCCTCTCGAGGCTACGAGCAGTACTTC
many TRBJ1-1 . TRBV6-5 CASSYSLGGTEAFF TGTGCCAGCAGTTACTCGTTAGGGGGCACTGAAGCTTTCTTT
few TRBJ2-5 TRBD2 TRBV6-2/TRBV6-3 CASSYGAGGRETQYF TGTGCCAGCAGTTACGGGGCGGGGGGGCGAGAGACCCAGTACTTC
large TRBJ1-2 . TRBV5-5 CASSLEGYWYGYTF TGTGCCAGCAGCTTGGAAGGGTATTGGTATGGCTACACCTTC
many TRBJ1-1 . TRBV29-1 CSVEDLGAAFF TGCAGCGTTGAAGATCTGGGGGCAGCTTTCTTT
many TRBJ1-4 TRBD1 TRBV19 CASTTNRGATNEKLFF TGTGCCAGTACCACTAACAGGGGGGCAACTAATGAAAAACTGTTTTTT
many TRBJ1-2 . TRBV18 CASSRQDNYGYTF TGTGCCAGCTCACGACAGGACAACTATGGCTACACCTTC
many TRBJ2-7 . TRBV5-8 CASSLETGRGPYEQYF TGTGCCAGCAGCTTGGAGACTGGGAGGGGGCCGTACGAGCAGTACTTC
many TRBJ1-1 . TRBV12-3/TRBV12-4 CASRFLPGVPNTEAFF TGTGCCAGCAGATTCCTCCCCGGGGTTCCGAACACTGAAGCTTTCTTT
many TRBJ2-7 TRBD2 TRBV18 CASCSGGDYEQYF TGTGCCAGCTGTAGCGGGGGCGACTACGAGCAGTACTTC
many TRBJ1-1 . TRBV29-1 CSVEGRDLTEAFF TGCAGCGTTGAGGGCAGGGATTTGACTGAAGCTTTCTTT
many TRBJ1-1 . TRBV5-4 CASSRQGLDTEAFF TGTGCCAGCAGCCGTCAGGGGCTGGACACTGAAGCTTTCTTT
many TRBJ1-2 . TRBV28 CASSLWQALANYGYTF TGTGCCAGCAGTTTGTGGCAGGCATTAGCTAACTATGGCTACACCTTC
few TRBJ2-3 TRBD2 TRBV29-1 CSVEDLVSGGVTDTQYF TGCAGCGTTGAAGATCTGGTTAGCGGGGGGGTCACAGATACGCAGTATTTT
many TRBJ1-1 . TRBV16 CASSPMPRDNTEAFF TGTGCCAGCAGCCCAATGCCCAGGGATAACACTGAAGCTTTCTTT
many TRBJ2-7 TRBD2 TRBV11-2 CASSRLAGGRYEQYF TGTGCCAGCAGCCGACTAGCGGGGGGCCGCTACGAGCAGTACTTC
many TRBJ2-5 TRBD1 TRBV2 CASTGDRRETQYF TGTGCCAGCACCGGGGACAGACGGGAGACCCAGTACTTC
few TRBJ2-2 . TRBV6-1 CASSVGQNTGELFF TGTGCCAGCAGTGTGGGACAGAACACCGGGGAGCTGTTTTTT
many TRBJ1-5 TRBD1 TRBV27 CASSLYGQGLNQPQHF TGTGCCAGCAGTTTATACGGACAGGGGTTGAATCAGCCCCAGCATTTT
many TRBJ2-5 . TRBV6-1 CASSEQGKETQYF TGTGCCAGCAGTGAACAGGGGAAAGAGACCCAGTACTTC
. TRBJ2-3 . TRBV15 CATSRGSPSTDTQYF TGTGCCACCAGCCGGGGTTCCCCTAGCACAGATACGCAGTATTTT
many TRBJ1-1 TRBD1 TRBV6-2/TRBV6-3 CASRLYGTGAMNTEAFF TGTGCCAGCCGTCTTTATGGGACAGGGGCTATGAACACTGAAGCTTTCTTT
. TRBJ2-2 . TRBV6-5 CASRSDGGTGELFF TGTGCCAGCCGAAGCGACGGGGGCACCGGGGAGCTGTTTTTT
many TRBJ2-7 TRBD1 TRBV25-1 CASSDRDRDHEQYF TGTGCCAGCAGTGACCGGGACAGGGACCACGAGCAGTACTTC
many TRBJ1-4 . TRBV28 CASRDTPANEKLFF TGTGCCAGCAGGGACACACCAGCTAATGAAAAACTGTTTTTT
few TRBJ1-2 TRBD1 TRBV29-1 CSAATGANYGYTF TGCAGCGCCGCGACAGGGGCTAACTATGGCTACACCTTC